The T cell receptor beta chain described here comes from a study of human T cells and chemical hapten exposure. V shed 4 bases and J 8 bases; nucleotides not matched to a gene: 4. The CDR3 runs 13 residues. The germline V gene encodes CDR1 LGHNA and CDR2 YNFKEQ. Time point indicated: pre-sensitization, week 0. The treatment is: therapeutic diphenylcyclopropenone sensitization with weekly scalp DPC. This clonotype has a count of ten or more. TCRdb passed the RACE reads through MiXCR, listing each CDR3 protein once. This sample has 350,000 to 400,000 distinct CDR3 sequences, with 5% to 6.5% found just once.

The sequence came from a woman aged 45-60 years with alopecia areata. Some clones in this sample may be carry-over from other donors' samples. The sequenced sample was whole blood, obtained in connection with sensitization to the hapten diphenylcyclopropenone (DPC). The rearrangement uses TRBV4-2 and TRBJ1-3, with TRBD1 identical over 8 bases. Here the CDR3 reads CASSPRGQDTIYF. The CDR3 bases are TGTGCCAGCAGCCCCAGGGGGCAGGACACCATATATTTT.